This T cell receptor beta chain was identified during a study of blood T cell repertoires in COVID-19. The assay was immunoSEQ multiplex PCR, and TCRdb's table has in-frame clones only and misses some. The sample has 400,000 or so clones, about 90% seen once; the top ten hold 1.5% to 2.5%. This clone was detected a few times. This CDR3 contains 15 residues. Germline CDR1 SGHRS, CDR2 YFSETQ. J was trimmed by 0 bases and V by 4 bases; bases with no gene match: 4. This chain connects TRBV5-1 to TRBJ2-7; 10 bases fit TRBD2. The sequence was obtained from a man aged 40-50 years in a cohort exposed to, infected with or recovered from COVID-19 (not recorded which). Sequencing was carried out using PBMCs or T cells enriched from blood (not recorded which). CDR3 nucleotide sequence: TGCGCCAGCAGCCAACTAGCGGGGCTCTCCTACGAGCAGTACTTC. Protein product: CASSQLAGLSYEQYF.